The T cell receptor (beta chain) described here comes from a study of CD8 T cells in cerebrospinal fluid in Alzheimer's disease. Neurodegeneration in patients was confirmed with biomarkers including neurofilament, amyloid-beta and tau. TCRdb reprocessed the 10x single-cell sequencing reads and keeps a single row for each CDR3 protein, giving no DNA. This sample's clone table lists over 950 distinct CDR3 sequences. In terms of frequency, this clonotype is medium-sized. The sample comprised cerebrospinal fluid. The receptor was isolated from a human donor with Parkinson's disease.

Here the CDR3 reads CSVGGRTEAFF. V and J are TRBV29-1 and TRBJ1-1. CDR1 is SQVTM and CDR2 is ANQGSEA in the germline V gene. There are 11 residues in the CDR3.